This T cell receptor beta chain was observed in a study of identical twins. Each CDR3 protein gets one entry after TCRdb re-called the 5' RACE reads with MiXCR. The sample yields over 550,000 distinct CDR3 sequences, under 8.5% seen once. The CDR3 extends over 17 amino acids. Germline V gene data show CDR1 as SNHLY and CDR2 as FYNNEI. Losses at the gene ends were 2 bases for V and 3 bases for J; bases not matched to a gene: 10. With regard to this clonotype: The antigen remains undetermined.

Points from the study as a whole: Fewer insertions marked abundant cord blood beta clonotypes; young adult naive trended weakly, memory not at all.

These same records also appear under a second study, on yellow fever vaccine responses in identical twins.

The sequence was obtained from a woman aged 18 to 35 in good health. Sequencing used PBMCs. This chain uses TRBV2 with TRBJ2-7; 10 nucleotides agree with TRBD2. For the CDR3, the DNA is TGTGCCAGCAGTGAAAGTGGGCTAGCGGGGGCCTTCTACGAGCAGTACGTC. The encoded protein is CASSESGLAGAFYEQYV.